This T cell receptor beta chain emerged from a study of beta chain features in type 1 diabetes. General observations from the study: Among patients with Type 1 diabetes, TCRB CDR3s were moderately but significantly shorter in every one of the four CD4+ subsets. Naive, central memory and Treg TCRB repertoires seemed to resemble each other more closely in patients than they did in healthy donors. Fewer insertions but more deletions were seen at VDJ junctions in type 1 diabetes patients.

V lost 0 bases, J lost 10 bases, and 16 bases lay in between. Germline CDR1 is SGHRS and CDR2 is YFSETQ. CDR3 length: 14 amino acids. This clone was found a few times. Its antigen is not identified. cDNA synthesis used the whole RNA isolate, giving expressed TCRB sequences. Produced via immunoSEQ multiplex PCR; TCRdb's table is partial and in-frame only. The table shows more than 250,000 clones, with roughly 20% occurring only once. This clonotype originated in a woman in her thirties or forties with type 1 diabetes. This chain links TRBV5-1 with TRBJ1-1; D unresolved. The sequencing sample was made of naive CD4+ T cells from blood. CDR3 loop: CASSLEVAGAGAFF. The CDR3 DNA is TGCGCCAGCAGCTTGGAGGTTGCGGGCGCGGGAGCTTTCTTT.